This TCR beta chain was observed in a study of cytomegalovirus exposure and HLA in healthy donors. V shed 5 bases, J shed 7 bases, and the junction held 19 bases outside the gene matches. This CDR3 has 18 residues. Per the germline V gene, CDR1 is SGHAT and CDR2 is FQNNGV. Concerning this clone: The target antigen is unknown.

Primers included in the PCR were 60 Vbeta and 13 Jbeta primers. Clones were sequenced by immunoSEQ multiplex PCR, and TCRdb holds only the in-frame ones, with some missing. This repertoire shows some 150,000 clones, 70% found once; its top ten account for roughly 1.9%. Study outcomes and limitations: In a later analysis, HLA-associated beta chains showed higher expansion and lower generation probabilities than comparable chains. Through in vitro validation, a few CMV-associated chains were shown to be specific for CMV antigens. Associated with HLA alleles at 0.05 false discovery rate in a later analysis were about 17,000 TCR beta sequences.

The chain is built from TRBV11-2 and TRBJ2-1; 8 nucleotides match TRBD2. The sample was PBMCs. The source of this sequence is a woman in her sixties or seventies in good health and CMV-seropositive. Here the CDR3 DNA reads TGTGCCAGCAGCCCAACCCTCGCCCTGGCGGGAGGAGTTAATGAGCAGTTCTTC. Translating gives CASSPTLALAGGVNEQFF.